Sequencing of this T cell receptor beta chain was carried out in a study of long-term antiretroviral therapy in people with HIV. Whole-study findings and limits: Documentation of ART adherence, viral resistance or therapy changes was absent. Post-treatment diversity went higher with ART but stayed below transplant donor controls. Specimens of blood were obtained during about 2004 to 2017, possibly under older ART regimens. Controls had broader CDR3 length ranges than HIV repertoires did.

Comments on this clone: Antigen: not known.

V trimming: 4 bases; J trimming: 5 bases; junction bases outside the gene matches: 4. The CDR3 is 14 amino acids. The germline V gene has CDR1 SEHNR and CDR2 FQNEAQ (reference sequence). Survey-level resolution applied to immunoSEQ assay v3.0. Here immunoSEQ multiplex PCR was the method, and the copy in TCRdb shows in-frame clones only, minus some. The data show 23,000 or so clones, 90% to 95% seen once. This sequence originates from a woman aged 35 to 49 with HIV. Here the sequenced sample was unsorted PBMCs, taken 7.6 years after starting antiretroviral therapy. The chain carries TRBV7-9 and TRBJ1-1; 10 nucleotides align to TRBD1. This chain's CDR3 is CASSYGTGDTEAFF. The CDR3 coding sequence is TGTGCCAGCAGCTACGGGACAGGGGATACTGAAGCTTTCTTT.